This T cell receptor beta chain was retrieved from a study of blood T cell repertoires in COVID-19. Whole-study context: The study drew acute and convalescent COVID-19 samples from the United States, Italy and Spain. The analysed material was cDNA or gDNA that came from T cells, B-cell-depleted T cells, or PBMCs.

The CDR3 loop spans 12 amino acids. CDR1 is LNHNV and CDR2 is YYDKDF in the germline V gene (reference sequence). Between the trimmed V and J ends, which lost 4 bases and 5 bases, there was a span of 5 bases. Generated by immunoSEQ multiplex PCR, the TCRdb table keeps only in-frame clones and is missing some. The sample lists 200,000 to 300,000 clones, approximately 78% occurring once. This TCR came from a woman aged 60-75 years with active or convalescent COVID-19. Sequenced: peripheral blood. This chain joins TRBV15 and TRBJ1-4; D is undetermined. CDR3 protein: CATSTGNEKLFF. CDR3 in DNA: TGTGCCACCAGCACGGGGAATGAAAAACTGTTTTTT.